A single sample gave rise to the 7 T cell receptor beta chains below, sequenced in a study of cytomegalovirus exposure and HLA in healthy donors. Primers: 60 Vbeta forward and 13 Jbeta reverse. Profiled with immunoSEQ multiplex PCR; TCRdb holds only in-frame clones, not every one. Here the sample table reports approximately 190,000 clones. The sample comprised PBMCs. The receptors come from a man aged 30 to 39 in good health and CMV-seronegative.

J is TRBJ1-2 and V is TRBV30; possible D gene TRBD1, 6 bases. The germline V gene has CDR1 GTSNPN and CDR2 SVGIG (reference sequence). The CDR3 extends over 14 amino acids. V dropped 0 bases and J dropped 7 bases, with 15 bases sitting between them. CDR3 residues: CAWSVQTGSGGYTF. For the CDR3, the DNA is TGTGCCTGGAGTGTACAAACAGGGAGTGGTGGCTACACCTTC.

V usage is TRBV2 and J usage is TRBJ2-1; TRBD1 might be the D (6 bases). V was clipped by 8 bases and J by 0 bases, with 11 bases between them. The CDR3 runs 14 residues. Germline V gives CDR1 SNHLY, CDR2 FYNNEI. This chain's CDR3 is CASEDRSSYNEQFF. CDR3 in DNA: TGTGCCAGCGAGGACAGAAGCTCCTACAATGAGCAGTTCTTC.

CDR3 protein: CASSLAGTGEEKLFF. DNA for the CDR3: TGCGCCAGCAGCTTGGCCGGGACAGGGGAGGAAAAACTGTTTTTT. The chain recombines TRBV5-1 with TRBJ1-4; TRBD1 agrees at 10 bases. CDR1 and CDR2 from the germline V gene are SGHRS and YFSETQ. The CDR3 runs 15 residues. V dropped 0 bases and J dropped 8; count of bases not matched to a gene: 4.

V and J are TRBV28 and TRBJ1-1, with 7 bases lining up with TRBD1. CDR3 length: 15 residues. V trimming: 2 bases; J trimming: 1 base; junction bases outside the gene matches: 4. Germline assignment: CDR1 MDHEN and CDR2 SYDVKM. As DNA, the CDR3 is TGTGCCAGCAGTTTACCCGAGGGGGCGAACACTGAAGCTTTCTTT. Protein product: CASSLPEGANTEAFF.

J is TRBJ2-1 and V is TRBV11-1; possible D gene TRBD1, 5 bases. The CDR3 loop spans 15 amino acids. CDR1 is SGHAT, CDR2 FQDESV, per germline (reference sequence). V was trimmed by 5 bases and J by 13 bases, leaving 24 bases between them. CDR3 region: CASSQPTVTGVRQFF. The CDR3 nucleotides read TGTGCCAGCAGCCAACCGACAGTCACGGGCGTCCGACAGTTCTTC.

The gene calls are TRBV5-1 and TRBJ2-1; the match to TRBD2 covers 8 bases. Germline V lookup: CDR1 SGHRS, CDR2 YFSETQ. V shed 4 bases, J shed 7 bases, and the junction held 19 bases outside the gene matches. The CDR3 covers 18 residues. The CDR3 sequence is CASSHGAGGDPPPNEQFF. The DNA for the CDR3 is TGCGCCAGCAGCCACGGGGCGGGAGGCGACCCACCCCCAAATGAGCAGTTCTTC.

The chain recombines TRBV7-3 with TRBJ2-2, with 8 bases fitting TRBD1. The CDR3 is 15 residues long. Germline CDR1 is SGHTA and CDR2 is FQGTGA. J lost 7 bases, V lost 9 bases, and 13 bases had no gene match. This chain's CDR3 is CASWGGQGADGELFF. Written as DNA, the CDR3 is TGTGCCAGTTGGGGTGGGCAGGGGGCTGACGGGGAGCTGTTTTTT.